The 29 T cell receptor beta chains presented below share a single source sample, sequenced in a study of tumor-infiltrating lymphocytes in primary liver carcinoma. cDNA specific to TCR beta was made from around 450 ng of total RNA, with a constant-region primer employed for priming. ARM-PCR was slightly modified, and three nested multiplex PCR rounds with it gave rise to the TCR beta libraries. The study ran its first two PCR rounds for 9 to 10 cycles each, using TRBV1-TRBV30 forward primers and a C-beta reverse primer. TCRdb re-called the multiplex PCR reads through MiXCR, storing one row per CDR3 protein. The table lists a few hundred thousand distinct CDR3 sequences, about three fifths of them singletons. Alongside blood RNA obtained from unsorted whole blood, germline DNA was also extracted. Sequences were obtained from peripheral blood. The receptors come from a woman younger than 45 with primary liver carcinoma and hepatitis B virus infection.

V is TRBV4-1 and J is TRBJ2-7; TRBD1 might be the D (6 bases). V lost 5 bases and J lost 6, with 11 bases in between. The germline V gene encodes CDR1 MGHRA and CDR2 YSYEKL. CDR3 length equals 12 residues. The CDR3 loop is CASSEQGGEQYF. The DNA of the CDR3 is TGCGCCAGCAGCGAACAGGGTGGCGAGCAGTACTTC.

Regarding this clonotype: A read error may produce the germline difference seen at one junction end. The chain has TRBV7-8 and TRBJ1-5; D may be TRBD1 (5 bases). The CDR3 has 15 residues. Germline V gene sequence: CDR1 SGHVS, CDR2 FQNEAQ. CDR3 sequence reads: CASSFTTGTYQPQHF. As DNA, the CDR3 is TGTGCCAGCAGCTTTACCACAGGAACTTATCAGCCTCAGCATTTT. Together with reference TRBV7-8 and TRBJ1-5, the CDR3 gives the full variable domain: GAGVSQSPRYKVAKRGQDVALRCDPISGHVSLFWYQQALGQGPEFLTYFQNEAQLDKSGLPSDRFFAERPEGSVSTLKIQRTQQEDSAVYLCASSFTTGTYQPQHFGDGTRLSIL.

CDR3 region: CASRHPLNTEAFF. In DNA form, the CDR3 reads TGTGCCAGCAGGCACCCTCTGAACACTGAAGCTTTCTTT. The gene calls are TRBV4-2 and TRBJ1-1, with D hard to call. V was trimmed by 6 bases and J by 0 bases, leaving 8 bases between them. CDR3 length: 13 residues. The V gene's germline CDR1 is LGHNA and CDR2 YNFKEQ.

Note on this clonotype: A much larger clone lies one base from this, so it may be a read error. This chain uses TRBV4-1 with TRBJ2-7; D tentatively reads TRBD1 or TRBD2 (5 bases each). CDR3 length: 13 amino acids. Germline CDR1 and CDR2: MGHRA and YSYEKL. CDR3 coding DNA: TGCGCCAGCAGCCAAGGGGGGATGGGCGAGGAGTACTTC. Its protein product is CASSQGGMGEEYF.

This clonotype showed up just once. At one of its ends the junction is not consistent with the germline gene, which may arise from a read error. The chain has TRBV6-6 and TRBJ2-2, with D possibly being TRBD2 (5 bases). The germline V gene encodes CDR1 MNHNY and CDR2 SVGAGI (reference sequence). The CDR3 length is 16 residues. CDR3 protein: CASSHSPAGNTGELFF. DNA for the CDR3: TGTGCCAGCAGTCACTCGCCTGCGGGGAACACCGGGGAGCTGTTTTTT.

This clonotype was seen a handful of times. This chain uses TRBV6-1 with TRBJ2-5; D is ambiguous. The germline V gene has CDR1 MNHNS and CDR2 SASEGT. V lost 2 bases, J lost 5 bases, and 6 bases lay in between. The CDR3 covers 12 residues. The CDR3 is CASSEFRETQYF. CDR3 bases: TGTGCCAGCAGTGAATTTAGGGAGACCCAGTACTTC.

The chain employs TRBV11-2 and TRBJ1-5, with D tentatively TRBD1 (5 bases). Deletions cut 5 bases from V and 9 bases from J, with 14 bases between. This CDR3 spans 13 amino acids. Germline lookup yields CDR1 SGHAT and CDR2 FQNNGV. This CDR3 reads CASSRDSDRPQHF. The CDR3 nucleotides are TGTGCCAGCAGCCGTGACAGTGATCGGCCCCAGCATTTT.

With respect to this clonotype: Possible read error: a much larger clone is one base away. The chain is built from TRBV12-3 or TRBV12-4 and TRBJ2-7, with D perhaps matching TRBD1 (5 bases). V was shortened by 7 bases and J by 6 bases, with 22 bases between the two germline ends. The CDR3 length is 15 residues. CDR3 nucleotides: TGTGCCAGCAATCCAGGGATTGTTCTAAGTGGCGAGCAGTACTTC. Translating it yields CASNPGIVLSGEQYF.

Note on this clonotype: At one of its ends the junction is not consistent with the germline gene, which may arise from a read error. V gene TRBV11-2 combines with J gene TRBJ2-1; D is undetermined. The CDR3 runs to 15 residues. From germline, CDR1 is SGHAT and CDR2 FQNNGV. DNA for the CDR3: TGTGCTAGCAGCTTAGATTTAAGCTCCTACAATGAGCAGCTCTTC. It specifies CASSLDLSSYNEQLF.

Note on this clonotype: The germline gene is not matched at one end of the junction; a read error may be the cause. The rearrangement joins TRBV29-1 to TRBJ2-1; possible D gene TRBD1, 5 bases. The CDR3 length is 12 residues. CDR1 is SQVTM, CDR2 ANQGSEA, per germline. The CDR3 coding sequence is TGCGGCGTGGCGACCGCAGGGTATGAGCAGTTCTTC. It is translated as CGVATAGYEQFF.

As to this clonotype: A read error is possible here, since a much larger clone lies one base away. The chain joins TRBV12-3 or TRBV12-4 to TRBJ2-7; possible D gene TRBD2, 5 bases. The length of the CDR3 is 13 residues. The chain's CDR3 is CASSYTGSYERYF. DNA for the CDR3: TGTGCCAGCAGTTATACGGGATCCTACGAGCGGTACTTC.

Turning to this clonotype: One base away lies a much larger clone, so this may be a sequencing read error. This chain links TRBV29-1 with TRBJ1-5; D might be TRBD1 (5 bases). Germline CDR1 is SQVTM and CDR2 is ANQGSEA. The CDR3 consists of 13 residues. Here the CDR3 reads CIVARDSNQPQHF. As DNA, the CDR3 is TGCATCGTGGCAAGGGACAGCAATCAGCCCCAGCATTTT.

V and J are TRBV30 and TRBJ2-7; 7 nucleotides agree with TRBD2. The length of the CDR3 is 14 residues. The V and J ends lost 6 bases and 6 bases, in that order; junction bases with no gene match: 14. The V gene's germline CDR1 is GTSNPN and CDR2 SVGIG (reference sequence). CDR3 in DNA: TGTGCCTGCGGATCCGGGACGGGAGGTATCGAGCAGTACTTC. It specifies CACGSGTGGIEQYF.

To note about this clonotype: Germline and junction disagree at one end, which may indicate a read error. The chain links TRBV6-2 or TRBV6-3 to TRBJ2-2; the D call may be TRBD1 or TRBD2 (6 bases each). CDR3 size: 14 residues. CDR1 is MNHEY, CDR2 SVGEGT, per germline. In nucleotides, the CDR3 is TGTGCCAGCAGTTATCCCATACAGGGCGGGAAGCTGTTTTTT. Translated, it gives CASSYPIQGGKLFF.

V is TRBV6-2 or TRBV6-3 and J is TRBJ2-2; D unresolved. The V end was cut by 6 bases, the J end by 9 bases, with 14 bases between. Germline-derived CDR1 and CDR2 are MNHEY and SVGEGT. The CDR3 runs 13 residues. The CDR3 bases are TGTGCCAGCAGCCCTCGAAGAAACCGGGAGCTGTTTTTT. This encodes CASSPRRNRELFF.

This clonotype was recorded many times. V usage is TRBV11-3 and J usage is TRBJ2-1; D tentatively fits TRBD1 or TRBD2 (5 bases each). V lost 3 bases and J 0 bases, leaving 9 bases between the germline ends. This CDR3 region has 15 residues. Germline loops: CDR1 SGHNT, CDR2 YENEEA. Here the CDR3 DNA reads TGTGCCAGCAGCTTCGGGGACGGCTCCTACAATGAGCAGTTCTTC. Amino acids: CASSFGDGSYNEQFF. The entire variable domain, with the rest obtained from reference TRBV11-3 and TRBJ2-1, is as follows: EAGVVQSPRYKIIEKKQPVAFWCNPISGHNTLYWYLQNLGQGPELLIRYENEEAVDDSQLPKDRFSAERLKGVDSTLKIQPAELGDSAVYLCASSFGDGSYNEQFFGPGTRLTVL.

This clonotype was detected ten times or more. This rearrangement joins TRBV5-6 to TRBJ1-1, with 11 nucleotides matching TRBD1. This CDR3 is built from 12 residues. V trimming: 4 bases; J trimming: 10 bases; junction bases outside the gene matches: 3. Germline-derived CDR1 and CDR2 are SGHDT and YYEEEE. This CDR3 reads CASSGQGAGAFF. The CDR3, as DNA: TGTGCCAGCAGCGGACAGGGGGCGGGAGCTTTCTTT.

This sequence joins TRBV6-2 or TRBV6-3 and TRBJ2-7, with D possibly TRBD2 on 6 matching bases. The germline V gene encodes CDR1 MNHEY and CDR2 SVGEGT. The CDR3 totals 12 residues. Trimming stripped 10 bases from V and 9 bases from J, with 19 bases between. The CDR3 reads CATRGPGVWQYF. DNA of the CDR3: TGTGCCACAAGAGGACCGGGAGTCTGGCAGTACTTC.

This clonotype was seen only a few times. V gene TRBV29-1 combines with J gene TRBJ1-1, with unresolved D. The germline V and J ends were trimmed by 2 bases and 10 bases, with 23 bases remaining between them. This CDR3 is 15 amino acids long. Germline loops: CDR1 SQVTM, CDR2 ANQGSEA. The CDR3: CSVETGGVRLGRAFF. CDR3 in DNA: TGCAGCGTTGAAACGGGCGGGGTTAGGTTAGGTAGAGCTTTCTTT.

J is TRBJ2-2 and V is TRBV5-1; the match to TRBD2 covers 9 bases. The CDR3 runs to 16 residues. Germline loops: CDR1 SGHRS, CDR2 YFSETQ. V was pared by 4 bases and J by 3 bases, with 7 bases of the junction left unmatched. The DNA of the CDR3 is TGCGCCAGCAGCGGTAGCGGGAGTCTGGACACCGGGGAGCTGTTTTTT. Its protein product is CASSGSGSLDTGELFF.

This sequence joins TRBV10-1 and TRBJ2-1; 8 nucleotides match TRBD2. Germline CDR1 and CDR2: WNHNN and SYGVQD (reference sequence). The CDR3 contains 18 residues. V dropped 8 bases and J dropped 8; count of bases not matched to a gene: 23. The CDR3 region is CASYRDESPGLEGYEQFF. The CDR3 DNA reads TGCGCCAGCTATAGGGACGAGAGTCCGGGACTAGAGGGTTATGAGCAGTTCTTC.

Comment on this clonotype: This clone may be a read error of a much larger clone one base away. The chain joins TRBV4-2 to TRBJ2-1, with D tentatively TRBD1 or TRBD2 (6 bases each). The CDR3 runs 17 residues. Per the germline V gene, CDR1 is LGHNA and CDR2 is YNFKEQ. V shed 1 base and J shed 0 bases, with 13 bases lying between them. The DNA of the CDR3 is TGTGCCAGCAGCCAAGGACAGGCGGGATACTCCTACAATGAGCAGTTCTTC. Its protein product is CASSQGQAGYSYNEQFF.

In regard to this clonotype: Sequence at one end of the junction differs from germline and may be a read error. The chain is built from TRBV6-6 and TRBJ2-3, with D perhaps TRBD1 (5 bases). CDR1 is MNHNY and CDR2 is SVGAGI in the germline V gene (reference sequence). CDR3 length: 15 residues. The CDR3 DNA reads TGTGCCGGCAGTGATCTGACAGTCGGTCGTGATACGCAGTATTTT. Translation: CAGSDLTVGRDTQYF.

This rearrangement joins TRBV29-1 to TRBJ2-5, with 9 bases identical to TRBD2. There are 20 residues in the CDR3. The V segment lost 2 bases and the J segment 2 bases; nucleotides outside the gene matches: 21. Germline V gene sequence: CDR1 SQVTM, CDR2 ANQGSEA. In DNA, the CDR3 is TGCAGCGTTGAAAGACAAACCAAGGGGACTAGCCTGCGCGCTCAAGAGACCCAGTACTTC. It translates to CSVERQTKGTSLRAQETQYF. The variable domain in full, completed from reference TRBV29-1 and TRBJ2-5, reads SAVISQKPSRDICQRGTSLTIQCQVDSQVTMMFWYRQQPGQSLTLIATANQGSEATYESGFVIDKFPISRPNLTFSTLTVSNMSPEDSSIYLCSVERQTKGTSLRAQETQYFGPGTRLLVL.

This clonotype was picked up one time. This may stem from a read error, because a much larger clone lies one nucleotide away. The chain couples TRBV4-2 to TRBJ2-7; 8 bases fit TRBD2. Germline assignment: CDR1 LGHNA and CDR2 YNFKEQ. With V trimmed by 4 bases and J by 5 bases, 13 bases remained unmatched. CDR3 length: 16 residues. DNA for the CDR3: TGTGCCAGCAGCCCGACAAGAGGAGATAGCGGGGACGAGCAGTACTTC. As protein: CASSPTRGDSGDEQYF.

Of note for this clonotype: Its ends do not fully match the called genes, so a read error is possible. V usage is TRBV11-2 and J usage is TRBJ2-5; D is uncertain. CDR3 length: 15 residues. The germline CDR1 and CDR2 sequences are SGHAT and FQNNGV. CDR3 nucleotide sequence: TGTGCCGGCAGCTTAGAGAACGGCATCCAAGGGACCCAGTACTTC. This translates into CAGSLENGIQGTQYF.

To note about this clonotype: One end of the junction fails to match germline, which may point to a read error. V is TRBV11-2 and J is TRBJ2-3; perhaps TRBD1 as D (6 bases). CDR3 length: 13 residues. The V gene's germline CDR1 is SGHAT and CDR2 FQNNGV. CDR3 DNA sequence: TGTGCCAGCAGTTCAAACAGGGCAGATATGCAGTATTTT. It is translated as CASSSNRADMQYF. The entire variable domain, with the rest obtained from reference TRBV11-2 and TRBJ2-3, is as follows: EAGVAQSPRYKIIEKRQSVAFWCNPISGHATLYWYQQILGQGPKLLIQFQNNGVVDDSQLPKDRFSAERLKGVDSTLKIQPAKLEDSAVYLCASSSNRADMQYFGPGTRLTVL.

The chain employs TRBV12-3 or TRBV12-4 and TRBJ2-1; 12 bases match TRBD2. The V gene end was trimmed by 6 bases and the J gene end by 9 bases; junction bases not matched to a gene: 18. The CDR3 length is 18 residues. This CDR3 is CASRTKQPMTSGSGEQFF. The CDR3 region has the DNA TGTGCCAGCAGAACAAAGCAACCCATGACTAGCGGGAGTGGTGAGCAGTTCTTC.

This clonotype appeared a few times. The chain links TRBV28 to TRBJ1-1, with TRBD1 as a possible D gene (5 bases). Trimming cost V 5 bases and J 5 bases, with 12 bases left between them. CDR1 is MDHEN and CDR2 is SYDVKM in the germline V gene. This CDR3 has 13 residues. In DNA, the CDR3 is TGTGCCAGCAGTGGGGCAGGTAAAACTGAAGCTTTCTTT. Translated: CASSGAGKTEAFF.